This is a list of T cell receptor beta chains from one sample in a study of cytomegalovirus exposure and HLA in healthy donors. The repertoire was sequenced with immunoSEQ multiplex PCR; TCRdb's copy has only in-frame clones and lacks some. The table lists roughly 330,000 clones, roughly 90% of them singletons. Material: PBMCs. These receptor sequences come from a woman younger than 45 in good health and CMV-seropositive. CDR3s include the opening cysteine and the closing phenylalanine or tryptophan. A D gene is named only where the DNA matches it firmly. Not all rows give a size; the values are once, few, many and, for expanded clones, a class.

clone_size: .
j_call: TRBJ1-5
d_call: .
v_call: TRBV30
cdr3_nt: TGTGCCTGGAGTACCGGCAGCGGTGGGCAGCCCCAGCATTTT
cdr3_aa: CAWSTGSGGQPQHF

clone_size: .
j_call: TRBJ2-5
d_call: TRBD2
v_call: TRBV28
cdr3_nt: TGTGCCAGCAGTTCACAAATGTCTAGCGGGGGGGCCCTGGAGACCCAGTACTTC
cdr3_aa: CASSSQMSSGGALETQYF

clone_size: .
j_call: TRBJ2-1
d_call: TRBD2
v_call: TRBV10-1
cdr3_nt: TGCGCCAGCAGACTAGCGGGAGACAATGAGCAGTTCTTC
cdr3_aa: CASRLAGDNEQFF

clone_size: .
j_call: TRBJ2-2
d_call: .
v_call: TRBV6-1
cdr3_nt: TGTGCCAGCAGTGAAGTCCGGGCTTCTGGGGAGCTGTTTTTT
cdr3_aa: CASSEVRASGELFF

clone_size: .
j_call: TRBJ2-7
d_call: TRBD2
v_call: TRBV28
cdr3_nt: TGTGCCAGCAGTCCCAGCGGGAGGGTCTACGAGCAGTACTTC
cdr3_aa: CASSPSGRVYEQYF

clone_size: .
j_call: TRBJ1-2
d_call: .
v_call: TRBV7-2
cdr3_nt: TGTGCCAGCAGCTTAGGGTCAGGGAGGGCGGATGGCTACACCTTC
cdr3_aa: CASSLGSGRADGYTF

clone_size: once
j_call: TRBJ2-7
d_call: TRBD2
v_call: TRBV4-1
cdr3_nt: TGCGCCAGCAGCCAAGTCGAGAGCGGGGACTACGAGCAGTACTTC
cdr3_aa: CASSQVESGDYEQYF

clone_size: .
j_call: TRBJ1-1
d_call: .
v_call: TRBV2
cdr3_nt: TGTGCCAGCACCCGGACCAACGGGGGCACTGAAGCTTTCTTT
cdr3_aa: CASTRTNGGTEAFF

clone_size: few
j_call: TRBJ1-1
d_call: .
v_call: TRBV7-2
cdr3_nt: TGTGCCAGCAGGATGGGACGGTTAAACACTGAAGCTTTCTTT
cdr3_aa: CASRMGRLNTEAFF

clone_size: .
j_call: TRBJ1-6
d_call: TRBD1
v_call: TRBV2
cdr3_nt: TGTGCCAGCAGTGAACGGACAGGGATACGTTCACCCCTCCACTTT
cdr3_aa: CASSERTGIRSPLHF

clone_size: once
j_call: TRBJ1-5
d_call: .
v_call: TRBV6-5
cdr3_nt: TGTGCCAGCAGTTACCTTGGGTCGGGTTGGGAATGGCCCCAGCATTTT
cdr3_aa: CASSYLGSGWEWPQHF

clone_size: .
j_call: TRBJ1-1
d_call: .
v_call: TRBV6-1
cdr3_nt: TGTGCCAGCAGGGCAGGGGAAACCGTGAACACTGAAGCTTTCTTT
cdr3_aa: CASRAGETVNTEAFF

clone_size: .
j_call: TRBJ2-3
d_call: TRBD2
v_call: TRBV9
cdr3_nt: TGTGCCAGCAGCGTAAGTGCTAGCGGGGGGATAGATACGCAGTATTTT
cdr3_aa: CASSVSASGGIDTQYF

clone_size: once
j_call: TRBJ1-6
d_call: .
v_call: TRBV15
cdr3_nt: TGTGCCACCAGCAGAGCAGGGTGGAATTCACCCCTCCACTTT
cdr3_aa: CATSRAGWNSPLHF

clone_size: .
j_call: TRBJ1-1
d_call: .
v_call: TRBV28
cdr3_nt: TGTGCCAGCAGTTTAAGGCAGGGGCCGAGGACTGAAGCTTTCTTT
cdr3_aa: CASSLRQGPRTEAFF

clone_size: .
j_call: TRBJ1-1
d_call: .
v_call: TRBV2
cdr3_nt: TGTGCCAGCAGTGATCCAGACAGACCCAACACTGAAGCTTTCTTT
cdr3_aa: CASSDPDRPNTEAFF

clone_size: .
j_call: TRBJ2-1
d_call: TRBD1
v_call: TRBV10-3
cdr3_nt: TGTGCCATCAGCTCCCGGGACAGCAACAACAATGAGCAGTTCTTC
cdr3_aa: CAISSRDSNNNEQFF

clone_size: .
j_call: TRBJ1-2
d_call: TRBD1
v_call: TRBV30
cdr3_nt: TGTGCCTGGAGTAAACGGACAGGGAGTAACTATGGCTACACCTTC
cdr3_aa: CAWSKRTGSNYGYTF

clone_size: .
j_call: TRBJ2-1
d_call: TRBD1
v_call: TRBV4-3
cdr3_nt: TGCGCCAGCAGCCAAACGACCGGGACAGGGCGCTACAATGAGCAGTTCTTC
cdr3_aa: CASSQTTGTGRYNEQFF